What follows are 3 T cell receptor beta chains derived from one specimen sequenced in a study of T cell responses to AZD1222 COVID-19 vaccine. The protocol was immunoSEQ multiplex PCR, while the TCRdb copy is restricted to in-frame clones and leaves out a portion. Of 120,000 or so clones in the sample, approximately 89% were seen once. This sample comprised peripheral blood, obtained on day 0 of AZD1222 vaccination. Receptors were obtained from an adult in good health.

The chain uses TRBV6-2 or TRBV6-3 and TRBJ1-1, with a weak D call TRBD1 (6 bases). Trimming pared 6 bases from V and 2 bases from J, leaving 16 bases between. This CDR3 spans 15 amino acids. From germline, CDR1 is MNHEY and CDR2 SVGEGT. The CDR3 coding sequence is TGTGCCAGCAGCCGAGCCAACAGGGATAACACTGAAGCTTTCTTT. This translates into CASSRANRDNTEAFF.

The chain uses TRBV30 and TRBJ2-7; D gene unclear. V gave up 7 bases and J gave up 2 bases, with 12 bases separating them. The CDR3 has 12 amino acids. Per the germline V gene, CDR1 is GTSNPN and CDR2 is SVGIG (reference sequence). Written as DNA, the CDR3 is TGTGCCTCGAGGCCGGAAGCCTACGAGCAGTACTTC. Amino acids: CASRPEAYEQYF.

The rearrangement links TRBV20-1 to TRBJ2-2; the D gene is possibly TRBD1 (5 bases). This CDR3 contains 15 residues. Germline V gene data show CDR1 as DFQATT and CDR2 as SNEGSKA (reference sequence). Trimming shortened V by 3 bases and J by 0 bases, and 11 bases separated the two germline ends. The CDR3 loop is CSASRGNSNTGELFF. CDR3 DNA: TGCAGTGCTAGTAGGGGAAACTCGAACACCGGGGAGCTGTTTTTT.